The clone carrying this T cell receptor beta chain occurred once. A much larger clone differs from this one at a single base, so this may be a read error. A sample-barcoded 5' primer and a J-beta primer mix were used in a second PCR of about 7 to 12 cycles. From the 5' RACE reads, TCRdb called clonotypes with MiXCR, one entry per CDR3 protein. The sample carries hundreds of thousands of distinct CDR3 sequences, around half recorded once. The data are from a study of blood T cells in healthy people across ages. CDR1 and CDR2 (germline): LGHNA, YSLEER. Trimming removed 3 bases from V and 9 bases from J, with 15 bases in between. The CDR3 covers 13 residues. Samples each had at least 5 micrograms of total RNA extracted.

V gene TRBV4-3 combines with J gene TRBJ2-7; possible D gene TRBD2, 6 bases. This sequence originates from a woman in her fifties or sixties in good health. The sample consisted of blood. The CDR3 reads CASSQRERRAQYF. CDR3 bases: TGCGCCAGCAGCCAGCGGGAAAGGCGGGCGCAGTACTTC.